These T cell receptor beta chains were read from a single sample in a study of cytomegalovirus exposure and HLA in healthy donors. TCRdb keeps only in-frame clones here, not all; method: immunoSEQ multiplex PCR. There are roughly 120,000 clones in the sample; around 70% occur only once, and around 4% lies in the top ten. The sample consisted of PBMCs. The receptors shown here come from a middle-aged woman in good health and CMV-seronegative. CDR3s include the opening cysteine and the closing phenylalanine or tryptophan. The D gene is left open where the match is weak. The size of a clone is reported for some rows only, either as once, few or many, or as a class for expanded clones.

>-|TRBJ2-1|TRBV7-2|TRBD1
TGTGCCAGCAGCTTGCTAGGGACAGGGGGGGGCGAGCAGTTCTTC
CASSLLGTGGGEQFF
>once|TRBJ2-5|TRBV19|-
TGTGCCACCCGGGGAGCGGCAGAAGAGACCCAGTACTTC
CATRGAAEETQYF
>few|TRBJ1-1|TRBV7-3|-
TGTGCCAGCAGCTTATTTCCAGGGACTGAAGCTTTCTTT
CASSLFPGTEAFF
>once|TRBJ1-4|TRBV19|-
TGTGCCAGTAGTAGCAGACAGCATGAAACTAATGAAAAACTGTTTTTT
CASSSRQHETNEKLFF
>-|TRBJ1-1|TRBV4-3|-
TGCGCCAGCAGCCAAGGACAGGTAGACACTGAAGCTTTCTTT
CASSQGQVDTEAFF
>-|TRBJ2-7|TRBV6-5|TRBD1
TGTGCCAGCAGCTCAGGACAGGGGGCTGTCTACGAGCAGTACTTC
CASSSGQGAVYEQYF
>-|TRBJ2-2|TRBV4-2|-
TGTGCCAGCAGCCAAGAACTAACGAACACCGGGGAGCTGTTTTTT
CASSQELTNTGELFF
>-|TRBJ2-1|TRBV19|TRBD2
TGTGCCAGTAGTATTGGTCAGGGAGGGAATGAGCAGTTCTTC
CASSIGQGGNEQFF
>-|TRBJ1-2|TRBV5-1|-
TGCGCCAGCAGCTTTGAGGGCCCCTATGGCTACACCTTC
CASSFEGPYGYTF
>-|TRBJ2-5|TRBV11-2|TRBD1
TGTGCCAGCAGCCGGGGACAGGGACAAGAGACCCAGTACTTC
CASSRGQGQETQYF
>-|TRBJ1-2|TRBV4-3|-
TGCGCCAGCAGCCAAGACGGGTATGGCTACACCTTC
CASSQDGYGYTF
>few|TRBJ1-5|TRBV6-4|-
TGTGCCAGCAGTGACGGTGGGGGGGGGATCAATCAGCCCCAGCATTTT
CASSDGGGGINQPQHF
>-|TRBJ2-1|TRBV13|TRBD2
TGTGCCAGCTGTACGACTAGCGGGGTTTTAGGGGATGAGCAGTTCTTC
CASCTTSGVLGDEQFF
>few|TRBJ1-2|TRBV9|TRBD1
TGTGCCAGCAGCGTATGGGTGGACAGGGGTTATGGCTACACCTTC
CASSVWVDRGYGYTF
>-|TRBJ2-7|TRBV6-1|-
TGTGCCAGCAGCCCCCCCGGGAGCTCCTACGAGCAGTACTTC
CASSPPGSSYEQYF
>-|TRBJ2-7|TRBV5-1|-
TGCGCCAGCAGCCCGACCGGGTTTAGGAGCTCCTACGAGCAGTACTTC
CASSPTGFRSSYEQYF
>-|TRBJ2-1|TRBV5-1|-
TGCGCCAGCAGCTTGAACTACCTCAATGAGCAGTTCTTC
CASSLNYLNEQFF
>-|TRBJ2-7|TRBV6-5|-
TGTGCCAGCAGTTACTCGGGAGATTCCTACGAGCAGTACTTC
CASSYSGDSYEQYF
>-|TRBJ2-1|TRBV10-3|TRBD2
TGTGCCATCAGTGAGTCCTTTCTAGCGGGGGGGATTAATGAGCAGTTCTTC
CAISESFLAGGINEQFF
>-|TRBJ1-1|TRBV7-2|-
TGTGCCAGCAGCGCCACAGCTATGAACACTGAAGCTTTCTTT
CASSATAMNTEAFF
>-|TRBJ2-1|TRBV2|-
TGTGCCAGCAGTGAAGGACATAGGGGTTGGGGGCAGTTCTTC
CASSEGHRGWGQFF
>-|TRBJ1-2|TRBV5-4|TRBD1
TGTGCCAGCAGCTTGAGTGACAGGGACTATGGCTACACCTTC
CASSLSDRDYGYTF
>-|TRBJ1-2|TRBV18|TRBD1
TGTGCCAGCTCAGGGACAGGGTTCAACTATGGCTACACCTTC
CASSGTGFNYGYTF
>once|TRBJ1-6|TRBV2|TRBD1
TGTGCCAGCAGGGGACAGGGCGGTGGTTCACCCCTCCACTTT
CASRGQGGGSPLHF
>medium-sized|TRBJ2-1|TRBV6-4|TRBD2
TGTGCCAGCAGTGAACTAGCGGGAGGGCCCGATGAGCAGTTCTTC
CASSELAGGPDEQFF
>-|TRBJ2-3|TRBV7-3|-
TGTGCCAGCAGCTTAGATGGCAGGGTCAAAGATACGCAGTATTTT
CASSLDGRVKDTQYF
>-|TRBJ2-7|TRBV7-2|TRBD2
TGTGCCAGCAGCTTAGGACTAGCATACGAGCAGTACTTC
CASSLGLAYEQYF
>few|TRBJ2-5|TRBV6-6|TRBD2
TGTGCCAGCAGCCTCGGGACTAGCTCGGAGACCCAGTACTTC
CASSLGTSSETQYF
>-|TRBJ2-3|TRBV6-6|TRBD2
TGTGCCAGCAGTTCCCGATTAGCGGGAGGCGCAGATACGCAGTATTTT
CASSSRLAGGADTQYF
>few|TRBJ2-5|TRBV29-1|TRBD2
TGCAGCGTTGGGCGGGGGGAAGAGACCCAGTACTTC
CSVGRGEETQYF
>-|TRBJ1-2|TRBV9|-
TGTGCCAGCAGCGTAGGGGGGGTTGGGGGCTATGGCTACACCTTC
CASSVGGVGGYGYTF
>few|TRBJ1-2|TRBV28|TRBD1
TGTGCCAGCAGTTTTCCGACAGGGGGCGGCTATGGCTACACCTTC
CASSFPTGGGYGYTF
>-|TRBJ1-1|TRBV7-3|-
TGTGCCAGCAGCTACACACGGAACACTGAAGCTTTCTTT
CASSYTRNTEAFF
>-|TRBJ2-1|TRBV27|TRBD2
TGTGCCAGCAGGGGACTAGCGGGAGATGAGCAGTTCTTC
CASRGLAGDEQFF
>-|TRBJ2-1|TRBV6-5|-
TGTGCCAGCAGTTACGGCGGAGGGGAATATGAGCAGTTCTTC
CASSYGGGEYEQFF
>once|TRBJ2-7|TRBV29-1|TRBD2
TGCAGCGTTGTCATTTTGGGGGGGTACGAGCAGTACTTC
CSVVILGGYEQYF
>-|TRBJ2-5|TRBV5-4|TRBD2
TGTGCCAGCAGTTCCGGACTAGCGGGACAAGAGACCCAGTACTTC
CASSSGLAGQETQYF
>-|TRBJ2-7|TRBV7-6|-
TGTGCCAGCAGCTTAGCAAGCGGGCAGGGCCACGAGCAGTACTTC
CASSLASGQGHEQYF
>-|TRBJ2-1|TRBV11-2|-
TGTGCCAGCAGCTTATACGGCAGGGGCGAGATATCCTACAATGAGCAGTTCTTC
CASSLYGRGEISYNEQFF
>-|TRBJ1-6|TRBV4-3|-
TGCGCCAGCAGCCGGGGCGTGGGAAATGCTGATAATTCACCCCTCCACTTT
CASSRGVGNADNSPLHF
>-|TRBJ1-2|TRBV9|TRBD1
TGTGCCAGCAGCACGGACAGGTCTTCTGGCTACACCTTC
CASSTDRSSGYTF
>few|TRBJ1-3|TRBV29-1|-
TGCAGCGTTGTGGAGTTCTCTGGAAACACCATATATTTT
CSVVEFSGNTIYF
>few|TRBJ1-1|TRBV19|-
TGTGCCAGTAGTATAGATCTGGAGAGTCTTTACACTGAAGCTTTCTTT
CASSIDLESLYTEAFF
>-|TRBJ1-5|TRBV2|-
TGTGCCAGCATCCGGGGGGCTGGGCAGCCCCAGCATTTT
CASIRGAGQPQHF
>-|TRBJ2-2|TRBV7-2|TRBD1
TGTGCCAGCAGCCGACGGGACAGGGGGACCGGGGAGCTGTTTTTT
CASSRRDRGTGELFF
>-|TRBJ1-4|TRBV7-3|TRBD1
TGTGCCAGCAGCGATATGGACAGGGCGGGTGAAAAACTGTTTTTT
CASSDMDRAGEKLFF
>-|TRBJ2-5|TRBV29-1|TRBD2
TGCAGCACCCGGACTAGCGGGGGGGAGACCCAGTACTTC
CSTRTSGGETQYF
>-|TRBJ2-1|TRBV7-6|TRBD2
TGTGCCAGCAGTTCGAAGGGCCCGGGGGGTCTCAATGAGCAGTTCTTC
CASSSKGPGGLNEQFF
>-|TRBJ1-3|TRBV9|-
TGTGCCAGCAGGGGGACACCGAGCTCTGGAAACACCATATATTTT
CASRGTPSSGNTIYF
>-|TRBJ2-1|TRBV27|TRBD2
TGTGCCAGCAGTTTAGCGGGAGGGCCCTACAATGAGCAGTTCTTC
CASSLAGGPYNEQFF
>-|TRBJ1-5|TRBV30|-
TGTGCCTTCTCGGACAGCTACAATCAGCCCCAGCATTTT
CAFSDSYNQPQHF
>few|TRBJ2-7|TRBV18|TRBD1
TGTGCCAGCTCATCGGGGACAGGGGGCTACGAGCAGTACTTC
CASSSGTGGYEQYF
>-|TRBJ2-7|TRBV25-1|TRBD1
TGTGCCAGCAGTTCACCTACGACAGGGGACGAGCAGTACTTC
CASSSPTTGDEQYF
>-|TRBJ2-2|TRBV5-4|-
TGTGCCAGCAGCTTGGCCGGGTACTCGGGGGAGCTGTTTTTT
CASSLAGYSGELFF